This T cell receptor beta chain came from a study of blood T cell repertoires in COVID-19. Study overall: Researchers got acute and convalescent COVID-19 samples from the United States, Italy and Spain. Sources were T cells, B-cell-depleted T cells, or PBMCs; the material itself was cDNA or gDNA.

The trim removed 5 bases at V and 5 bases at J, leaving 7 bases unmatched. Germline-derived CDR1 and CDR2 are WNHNN and SYGVQD (reference sequence). The CDR3 spans 14 residues. In the original workflow: Reference gene primer amplification yielded estimated nucleated cell counts. Sequencing was performed with immunoSEQ multiplex PCR; in TCRdb, only in-frame clones are kept and a portion is missing. Clonal size and the V and J genes are those of that table, whereas D and trimming came from the DNA. Altogether about 53,000 clones are present, roughly four fifths being singletons, with the ten largest covering around 15%.

The sequenced material came from peripheral blood. The receptor was isolated from a human donor in a cohort sampled during active COVID-19. V usage is TRBV10-1 and J usage is TRBJ2-5; 8 nucleotides line up with TRBD2. CDR3 sequence: CASSKPGLGETQYF. DNA for the CDR3: TGCGCCAGCAGTAAACCGGGACTAGGGGAGACCCAGTACTTC.